This T cell receptor beta chain is from a study of T cell repertoires in cytomegalovirus infection. Study-level background: Both CMV infection and a matching HLA type were indicated by public TCR beta signatures. Study outcomes and limitations: CMV-specific TCR beta clonotypes restricted by HLA-C dominated the ex vivo response.

A single record per CDR3 protein comes from TCRdb applying MiXCR to the reads. The sample has tens of thousands of distinct CDR3 sequences; around 27% are singletons. The ends were cut back, 7 bases at V and 4 bases at J, with 6 bases in the middle. Per germline, CDR1 LNHDA and CDR2 SQIVND (reference sequence). There are 11 residues in the CDR3. As regards this clonotype: Its antigen is unknown.

The starting material was CD8+ T cells from cultured PBMCs, obtained from culture after CMV antigen stimulation. The chain carries TRBV19 and TRBJ2-3, with D maybe TRBD1 (6 bases). The clonotype comes from a human donor in good health (CMV status not recorded). Some clones in this sample may be carry-over from other donors' samples. The DNA of the CDR3 is TGTGCCAGTAAGGGGGCAGATACGCAGTATTTT. It translates to CASKGADTQYF.